These 12 T cell receptor beta chains originate from one sample sequenced in a study of T cell therapy after organ transplantation. Time point in this sample: 4-8 weeks after completion of therapy. TCRdb's copy holds only in-frame clones and misses some; the assay was immunoSEQ multiplex PCR. The data contain 15,000 to 20,000 clones, over 75% of them singletons. These receptors lack a known antigen. The sequencing used CD8+ T cells from blood, collected after autologous CMV-specific T cell therapy. Receptors were obtained from a human patient who had received a solid organ transplant and had CMV disease. Some T cells may be provided by the graft donor.

The chain has TRBV5-6 and TRBJ1-2; D remains unclear. The V end was cut by 5 bases, the J end by 5 bases, with 13 bases between. CDR3 length: 13 residues. Looked up from germline, CDR1 is SGHDT and CDR2 is YYEEEE. CDR3 coding DNA: TGTGCCAGCAGTCAGGAGATGTCATATGGCTACACCTTC. Protein sequence: CASSQEMSYGYTF.

The chain's CDR3 is CASSPLADSYEQYF. CDR3 DNA: TGTGCCAGCAGCCCACTAGCGGACTCCTACGAGCAGTACTTC. This chain uses TRBV6-6 with TRBJ2-7; TRBD2 matches 8 bases. CDR3 length equals 14 residues. V shed 6 bases and J 0 bases; nucleotides not matched to a gene: 4. The germline V gene encodes CDR1 MNHNY and CDR2 SVGAGI (reference sequence).

The rearrangement links TRBV15 to TRBJ2-7, with 9 bases aligning to TRBD1. The CDR3 sequence is 15 residues long. The V segment lost 5 bases and the J segment 4 bases; nucleotides outside the gene matches: 9. The V gene's germline CDR1 is LNHNV and CDR2 YYDKDF (reference sequence). In DNA form, the CDR3 reads TGTGCCACCAGCTGGGGGACAGGGAGGACGTACGAGCAGTACTTC. This encodes CATSWGTGRTYEQYF.

The rearrangement links TRBV4-3 to TRBJ2-1, with D tentatively TRBD1 (6 bases). This CDR3 is 15 amino acids long. V shed 4 bases and J shed 5 bases, with 15 bases lying between them. CDR1 and CDR2 from the germline V gene are LGHNA and YSLEER. CDR3 coding DNA: TGCGCCAGCAGCCCCGGGACAAACCGGAACAATGAGCAGTTCTTC. It translates to CASSPGTNRNNEQFF.

This sequence joins TRBV27 and TRBJ2-6; no clear D. Between the trimmed V and J ends, which lost 3 bases and 0 bases, there was a span of 3 bases. Per germline, CDR1 MNHEY and CDR2 SMNVEV (reference sequence). The CDR3 length is 14 residues. The DNA of the CDR3 is TGTGCCAGCAGTTTCCTCTCTGGGGCCAACGTCCTGACTTTC. Its protein is CASSFLSGANVLTF.

This clone was recorded a few times. This sequence joins TRBV4-3 and TRBJ1-1; D remains ambiguous. The CDR3 spans 13 residues. The V end lost 0 bases, the J end lost 7 bases, and 9 bases lay between the germline ends. Per the germline V gene, CDR1 is LGHNA and CDR2 is YSLEER. The CDR3 reads CASSQDHRYEAFF. The CDR3 DNA reads as TGCGCCAGCAGCCAAGATCACAGATATGAAGCTTTCTTT.

This chain joins TRBV5-5 and TRBJ1-4; 8 bases match TRBD1. Germline-derived CDR1 and CDR2 are SGHKS and YYEKEE (reference sequence). The ends lost 4 bases at V and 3 bases at J; junction bases unmatched: 5. This CDR3 is built from 15 residues. The CDR3, as DNA: TGTGCCAGCAGCCAACGGACAGGGCCTAATGAAAAACTGTTTTTT. Its protein product is CASSQRTGPNEKLFF.

This chain links TRBV5-1 with TRBJ2-7; 12 bases agree with TRBD2. Per the germline V gene, CDR1 is SGHRS and CDR2 is YFSETQ. After removal of 4 bases from V and 2 bases from J, the junction contained 10 bases not matched to a gene. The CDR3 sequence is 17 residues long. The CDR3 sequence is CASSPGLAGQLTYEQYF. As DNA, the CDR3 is TGCGCCAGCAGCCCCGGACTAGCGGGACAACTCACCTACGAGCAGTACTTC.

This clone appeared a few times. The chain couples TRBV29-1 to TRBJ1-1; no clear D. Trimming removed 0 bases from V and 0 bases from J, with 11 bases in between. Per the germline V gene, CDR1 is SQVTM and CDR2 is ANQGSEA. CDR3 size: 15 residues. The CDR3 is CSVEDRTGMNTEAFF. CDR3 coding DNA: TGCAGCGTTGAAGATCGAACTGGGATGAACACTGAAGCTTTCTTT.

The chain links TRBV2 to TRBJ2-1, with no clear D. This CDR3 comprises 14 residues. Germline loops: CDR1 SNHLY, CDR2 FYNNEI. Trimming took 2 bases from V and 2 from J, leaving 7 bases between them. CDR3 amino acids: CASSEIGAYNEQFF. The CDR3 nucleotides read TGTGCCAGCAGTGAAATCGGCGCCTACAATGAGCAGTTCTTC.

This clone ranks as medium-sized. The CDR3 DNA reads TGTGCCAGCAGCTTTGGCCCGACACCCCAAGAGACCCAGTACTTC. Amino acids: CASSFGPTPQETQYF. The V gene is TRBV7-9, the J gene TRBJ2-5; no clear D gene. Trimming cost V 3 bases and J 1 base, with 12 bases left between them. Germline V gene data show CDR1 as SEHNR and CDR2 as FQNEAQ (reference sequence). This CDR3 comprises 15 residues. Complete variable domain (other parts from reference TRBV7-9 and TRBJ2-5): DTGVSQNPRHKITKRGQNVTFRCDPISEHNRLYWYRQTLGQGPEFLTYFQNEAQLEKSRLLSDRFSAERPKGSFSTLEIQRTEQGDSAMYLCASSFGPTPQETQYFGPGTRLLVL.

This clone is a singleton in its sample. The chain links TRBV2 to TRBJ1-1, with D possibly being TRBD1 (6 bases). This CDR3 is built from 15 residues. Germline CDR1 SNHLY, CDR2 FYNNEI. V was shortened by 1 base and J by 1 base, with 10 bases between the two germline ends. CDR3 in DNA: TGTGCCAGCAGTGAAGGGACAGTCAGGAACACTGAAGCTTTCTTT. It translates to CASSEGTVRNTEAFF. Drawing the rest from reference TRBV2 and TRBJ1-1, the complete variable domain is EPEVTQTPSHQVTQMGQEVILRCVPISNHLYFYWYRQILGQKVEFLVSFYNNEISEKSEIFDDQFSVERPDGSNFTLKIRSTKLEDSAMYFCASSEGTVRNTEAFFGQGTRLTVV.